This T cell receptor (beta chain) was recorded in a study of human T cells and chemical hapten exposure. Overall study: Largely, small differences in pooled library volume made per-sample TCR yields vary. The study, taken as a whole, reports: Those TCRs sitting above 1 in 1000 frequency stayed the same with DPC sensitization.

Time point reported: healthy volunteer bleed at 6 weeks. The study extracted total RNA from unfractionated whole blood. This CDR3 is built from 15 residues. Trimming pared 5 bases from V and 0 bases from J, leaving 11 bases between. Germline loops: CDR1 MNHEY, CDR2 SVGEGT. Individual cDNA molecules (in the library) carried attached unique molecular identifiers. Study processing details: Across samples, TCR counts had a median of roughly 98,000 and ranged from about 23,224 to 690,600. TCRdb called the RACE reads again in MiXCR, with one record for every CDR3 protein. The V and J calls and clone size are TCRdb's, not the authors'. The sample has 55,000 to 75,000 distinct CDR3 sequences, about 5.7% seen once; the top ten hold 3.4%. This clonotype was detected many times. Its antigen is as yet unknown.

The clonotype was recovered from a female donor in good health. Some clones in this sample may be carry-over from other donors' samples. The sequenced sample was whole blood. This chain connects TRBV6-2 or TRBV6-3 to TRBJ1-5; possibly TRBD1 for D (6 bases). The CDR3 sequence: CASSTYRDSNQPQHF. The CDR3 region has the DNA TGTGCCAGCAGTACCTACAGGGATAGCAATCAGCCCCAGCATTTT.